This TCR beta chain is drawn from a study of T cell repertoires in cytomegalovirus infection. TCRdb called the reads again in MiXCR, with one record for every CDR3 protein. This table has 35,000 to 55,000 distinct CDR3 sequences, 20% to 25% appearing once. This clonotype showed up just a few times. The antigen is not known. A read error may account for a junction end that differs from germline. The CDR3 consists of 14 residues. Germline V lookup: CDR1 SNHLY, CDR2 FYNNEI. Sequencing used PBMCs, sequenced either directly or after in vitro stimulation (not recorded which). The chain is built from TRBV2 and TRBJ2-7; the match to TRBD2 covers 10 bases. This clonotype originated in a human donor in good health (CMV status not recorded). Some clones in this sample may be carry-over from other donors' samples. This CDR3 is CASRRGTSDSEKYF. The CDR3 DNA reads TGTGCCAGCAGGAGGGGGACTAGCGACTCCGAGAAGTACTTC.